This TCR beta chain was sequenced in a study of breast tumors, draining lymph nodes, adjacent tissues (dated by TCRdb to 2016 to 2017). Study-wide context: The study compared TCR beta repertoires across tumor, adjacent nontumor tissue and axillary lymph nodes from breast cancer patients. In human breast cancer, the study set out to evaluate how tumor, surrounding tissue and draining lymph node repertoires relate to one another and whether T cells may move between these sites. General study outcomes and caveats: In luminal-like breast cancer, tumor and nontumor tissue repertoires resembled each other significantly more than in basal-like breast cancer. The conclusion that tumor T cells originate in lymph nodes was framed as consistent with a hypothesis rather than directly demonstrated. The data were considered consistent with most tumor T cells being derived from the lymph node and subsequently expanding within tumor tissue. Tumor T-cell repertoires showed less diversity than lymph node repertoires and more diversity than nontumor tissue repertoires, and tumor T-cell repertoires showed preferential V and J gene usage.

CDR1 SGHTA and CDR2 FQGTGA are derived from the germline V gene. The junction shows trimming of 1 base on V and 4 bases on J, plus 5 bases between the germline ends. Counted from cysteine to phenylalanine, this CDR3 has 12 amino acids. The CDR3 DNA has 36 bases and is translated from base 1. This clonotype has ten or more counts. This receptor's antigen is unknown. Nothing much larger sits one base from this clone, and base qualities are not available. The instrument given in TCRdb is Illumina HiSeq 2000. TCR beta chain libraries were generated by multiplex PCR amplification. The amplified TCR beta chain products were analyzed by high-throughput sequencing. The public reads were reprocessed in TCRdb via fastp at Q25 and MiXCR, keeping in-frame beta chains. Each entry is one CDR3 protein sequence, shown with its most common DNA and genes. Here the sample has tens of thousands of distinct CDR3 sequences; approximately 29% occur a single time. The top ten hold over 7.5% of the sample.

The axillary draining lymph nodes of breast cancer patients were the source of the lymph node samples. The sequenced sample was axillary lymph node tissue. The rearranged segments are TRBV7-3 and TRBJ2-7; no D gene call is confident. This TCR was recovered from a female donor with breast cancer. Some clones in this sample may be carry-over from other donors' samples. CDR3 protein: CASSLKGYEQYF. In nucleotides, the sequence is TGTGCCAGCAGCTTAAAGGGTTACGAGCAGTACTTC.